This T cell receptor (beta chain) stems from a study of blood T cell repertoires in COVID-19. Whole-study context: Acute and convalescent COVID-19 samples came from the United States, Italy and Spain. T cells, B-cell-depleted T cells, or PBMCs supplied cDNA or gDNA.

Original handling: Researchers report that nucleated cell counts were estimated from reference gene primer amplification. Sequencing used immunoSEQ multiplex PCR; TCRdb keeps in-frame clones, though not all of them. V, J and clone size are taken as reported in that table, and D and trimming were inferred from the DNA itself. The table shows tens of thousands of clones, with under 85% occurring only once. This CDR3 has 19 residues. Trimming cost V 5 bases and J 0 bases; bases outside gene matches: 14. Germline-derived CDR1 and CDR2 are SGHVS and FQNEAQ. Sequenced input: peripheral blood. J is TRBJ1-3 and V is TRBV7-8; TRBD1 agrees at 9 bases. This clonotype was obtained from a woman of 80 years or more with acute or convalescent COVID-19. The CDR3 nucleotides are TGTGCCAGCAGCCCGATGTGGTTAGAGACAGGGGGCTCTGGAAACACCATATATTTT. Amino acids: CASSPMWLETGGSGNTIYF.